A single T cell receptor (beta chain) is shown here with its context. The method was immunoSEQ multiplex PCR; TCRdb's version includes in-frame clones alone and lacks a portion of them. Among over 95,000 clones, roughly 90% were seen once, and the ten largest hold 0.3% to 0.4%. CDR1 and CDR2 from the germline V gene are SGHTA and FQGNSA. The CDR3 has 13 residues. The ends were cut back, 1 base at V and 8 bases at J, with 8 bases in the middle. This sample is part of a study of OX40 agonist ivuxolimab in advanced cancers. The sample was CD4+ or CD8+ T cells sorted from blood, taken in a trial of the OX40 agonist ivuxolimab. The clonotype was recovered from an adult with an advanced solid tumor such as melanoma, head and neck, liver or kidney cancer. The chain combines TRBV7-2 with TRBJ1-4; D is ambiguous. The CDR3 DNA is TGTGCCAGCAGCTTAGTGAACGGGGAAAAACTGTTTTTT. Amino acid sequence: CASSLVNGEKLFF.